This T cell receptor beta chain was recovered during a study of blood T cells in healthy people across ages. Remarks on this clonotype: Its target is unknown.

The CDR3 sequence is 14 residues long. The V end lost 4 bases, the J end lost 8 bases, and 17 bases lay between the germline ends. Germline assignment: CDR1 SGHTA and CDR2 FQGNSA. Broader study findings: Correlation between TCR beta diversity and naive T cell percentage was strong.

The second PCR ran about 6 to 11 cycles with a sample-barcoded 5' primer and J-beta primers. TCRdb reprocessed the 5' RACE reads with MiXCR, giving one entry per CDR3 protein. The sample shows 1.5 million to 2 million distinct CDR3 sequences, 35% to 50% of them seen only once. This chain joins TRBV7-2 and TRBJ1-1, with a weak D call TRBD1 (6 bases). The sample taken for sequencing was blood. The source is a human donor in good health. The CDR3 is CASSYSPGDREAFF. The DNA of the CDR3 is TGTGCCAGCAGCTACTCCCCGGGAGACAGGGAAGCTTTCTTT. The full variable domain, in which reference TRBV7-2 and TRBJ1-1 provide the parts outside the CDR3, is GAGVSQSPSNKVTEKGKDVELRCDPISGHTALYWYRQSLGQGLEFLIYFQGNSAPDKSGLPSDRFSAERTGGSVSTLTIQRTQQEDSAVYLCASSYSPGDREAFFGQGTRLTVV.